Below, 30 T cell receptor beta chains from the same sample are listed, as sequenced in a study of beta chain features in type 1 diabetes (dated by TCRdb to the late 2010s). Libraries were made using the immunoSEQ multiplex PCR assay. All of the isolated RNA was reverse transcribed with the High Capacity cDNA Reverse Transcription Kit, so expressed TCRB transcripts were sequenced. As stored in TCRdb, this immuneACCESS dataset retains in-frame rearrangements with V and J assigned. A fraction of the clones does not appear; measured against another copy, unresolved V genes explain less than half of the discrepancy, and the remainder lacks a known reason. The sample profile shows hundreds of thousands of clones; 6.5% to 10% of them were found once. 0.44% of the sample goes to the ten largest clones. Sequenced: central memory CD4+ T cells from blood. The origin of the receptors is a woman aged 18-30 years in good health.

V and J are TRBV28 and TRBJ1-5; D gene unclear. CDR3 length: 15 residues. Germline V gene sequence: CDR1 MDHEN, CDR2 SYDVKM. V was trimmed by 8 bases and J by 9 bases, leaving 23 bases between them. Written as DNA, the CDR3 is TGTGCCAGCGTTGAGGGAAAGTCCCAACTGGGGCCCCAGCATTTT. This sequence encodes CASVEGKSQLGPQHF. The complete variable domain, with remaining parts taken from reference TRBV28 and TRBJ1-5, reads DVKVTQSSRYLVKRTGEKVFLECVQDMDHENMFWYRQDPGLGLRLIYFSYDVKMKEKGDIPEGYSVSREKKERFSLILESASTNQTSMYLCASVEGKSQLGPQHFGDGTRLSIL.

This chain connects TRBV6-1 to TRBJ2-1, with D perhaps matching TRBD1 or TRBD2 (5 bases each). Germline CDR1 reads MNHNS; CDR2 reads SASEGT. The CDR3 loop spans 14 amino acids. The V end was cut by 4 bases, the J end by 5 bases, with 12 bases between. CDR3 loop: CASSVWGSNNEQFF. CDR3 sequence (DNA): TGTGCCAGCAGTGTTTGGGGGTCCAACAATGAGCAGTTCTTC.

The chain has TRBV5-1 and TRBJ2-2; D is unclear. Germline V lookup: CDR1 SGHRS, CDR2 YFSETQ. The CDR3 spans 13 residues. The V end was cut by 1 base, the J end by 1 base, with 2 bases between. CDR3 DNA sequence: TGCGCCAGCAGCTTGAAGAACACCGGGGAGCTGTTTTTT. Protein product: CASSLKNTGELFF.

The chain has TRBV10-3 and TRBJ2-5; 10 positions match TRBD2. Germline V CDR1 and CDR2: ENHRY, SYGVKD. The junction had 7 bases not matched to a gene; V was cut back by 6 bases and J by 3 bases. The CDR3 has 15 residues. CDR3 region: CAIRRAGGPEETQYF. The CDR3 DNA sequence: TGTGCCATCAGACGAGCGGGAGGGCCTGAAGAGACCCAGTACTTC.

The chain has TRBV4-3 and TRBJ1-5, with 9 bases aligning to TRBD1. This CDR3 spans 16 amino acids. V lost 0 bases to trimming and J lost 5 bases; unmatched junction nucleotides: 5. Germline CDR1 LGHNA, CDR2 YSLEER. Written as DNA, the CDR3 is TGCGCCAGCAGCCAAGATTTTGACAGGGGGTATCAGCCCCAGCATTTT. Residues: CASSQDFDRGYQPQHF.

The CDR3 protein is CASSLGLARSTGELFF. CDR3 bases: TGTGCCAGCAGCCTCGGACTGGCCCGGAGCACCGGGGAGCTGTTTTTT. The rearrangement uses TRBV11-3 and TRBJ2-2, with D perhaps matching TRBD2 (5 bases). Trimming shortened V by 5 bases and J by 4 bases, and 17 bases separated the two germline ends. Germline loops: CDR1 SGHNT, CDR2 YENEEA. This CDR3 region has 16 residues.

This clone was picked up a small number of times. The chain combines TRBV27 with TRBJ1-5; 7 bases are shared with TRBD1. The germline V gene has CDR1 MNHEY and CDR2 SMNVEV (reference sequence). The CDR3 length is 15 residues. Trimming took 8 bases from V and 9 from J; bases not matched to a gene: 16. This chain's CDR3 is CASGDRAPIKRPQHF. CDR3 DNA: TGTGCCAGCGGAGACAGGGCGCCCATCAAGAGGCCCCAGCATTTT.

This clone was seen a handful of times. The V gene is TRBV28, the J gene TRBJ2-7, with 13 nucleotides matching TRBD2. Trimming cost V 4 bases and J 5 bases; bases outside gene matches: 11. The CDR3 covers 17 residues. Germline lookup yields CDR1 MDHEN and CDR2 SYDVKM. DNA for the CDR3: TGTGCCAGCAGTTCACCCGGGACTAGCGGGACGCGCCACGAGCAGTACTTC. This translates into CASSSPGTSGTRHEQYF.

The V gene is TRBV5-1, the J gene TRBJ2-3; D call uncertain. This CDR3 comprises 12 residues. V gave up 8 bases and J gave up 3 bases, with 10 bases separating them. Germline-derived CDR1 and CDR2 are SGHRS and YFSETQ. CDR3 in DNA: TGCGCCAGTAGACGAGGTACAGATACGCAGTATTTT. Its translation is CASRRGTDTQYF.

The gene calls are TRBV10-3 and TRBJ2-2; D is perhaps TRBD1 or TRBD2 (5 bases each). This CDR3 spans 14 amino acids. With 7 bases removed from V and 2 bases from J, the gap between germline ends came to 11 bases. Per germline, CDR1 ENHRY and CDR2 SYGVKD. The CDR3 DNA reads TGTGCCATCAAGTCTGGGACCAACACCGGGGAGCTGTTTTTT. Protein product: CAIKSGTNTGELFF.

Comment on this clone: Its ends do not fully match the called genes, so a read error is possible. The CDR3 sequence is CASRTGLAGSIVHF. The CDR3 coding sequence is TGTGCCAGCAGAACTGGACTAGCGGGAAGCATTGTACACTTC. The genes are TRBV2 and TRBJ2-5, with 12 positions matching TRBD2. The CDR3 has 14 residues. CDR1 SNHLY and CDR2 FYNNEI come from the germline V gene.

This clone has more than one count but fewer than ten. The chain couples TRBV7-2 to TRBJ1-2; the D is unclear. Germline lookup yields CDR1 SGHTA and CDR2 FQGNSA. The CDR3 extends over 14 amino acids. V lost 5 bases and J lost 4, with 14 bases in between. CDR3 region: CASSPQDGFYGYTF. The CDR3 DNA reads TGTGCCAGCAGCCCTCAAGATGGCTTCTATGGCTACACCTTC.

The chain employs TRBV11-2 and TRBJ2-4, with D maybe TRBD2 (6 bases). Trimming shortened V by 6 bases and J by 8 bases, and 17 bases separated the two germline ends. The CDR3 loop spans 14 amino acids. CDR1 and CDR2 (germline): SGHAT, FQNNGV. In nucleotides, the CDR3 is TGTGCCAGCAGTCGGGTGGAGGGAACTGACATTCAGTACTTC. Its protein product is CASSRVEGTDIQYF.

This clone has only a few counts. V usage is TRBV11-2 and J usage is TRBJ2-1, with 9 bases matching TRBD2. CDR1 and CDR2 from the germline V gene are SGHAT and FQNNGV. CDR3 length equals 16 residues. V lost 2 bases, J lost 5 bases, and 7 bases stayed unmatched. CDR3 sequence: CASSLYGGRGHNEQFF. As DNA, the CDR3 is TGTGCCAGCAGCTTATATGGCGGGAGGGGGCACAATGAGCAGTTCTTC.

The chain employs TRBV9 and TRBJ1-1, with D perhaps TRBD1 (5 bases). The CDR3 totals 15 residues. Trimming left V 0 bases short and J 5 bases short, with 14 bases between. Germline V gene data show CDR1 as SGDLS and CDR2 as YYNGEE. For the CDR3, the DNA is TGTGCCAGCAGCGTAGAACCAGGGTCATATACTGAAGCTTTCTTT. This gives the protein CASSVEPGSYTEAFF.

V and J are TRBV6-6 and TRBJ1-2, with D hard to call. V was cut by 6 bases and J by 0 bases, with 14 bases left in between. This CDR3 is 15 amino acids long. Looked up from germline, CDR1 is MNHNY and CDR2 is SVGAGI (reference sequence). Here the CDR3 DNA reads TGTGCCAGCAGGCAAGACGCGACCGCTAACTATGGCTACACCTTC. Amino acid sequence: CASRQDATANYGYTF.

This chain uses TRBV7-9 with TRBJ1-1; D possibly corresponds to TRBD1 (6 bases). The V end lost 1 base, the J end lost 4 bases, and 16 bases lay between the germline ends. The CDR3 runs to 16 residues. Germline CDR1 is SEHNR and CDR2 is FQNEAQ (reference sequence). CDR3 sequence (DNA): TGTGCCAGCAGCTTAGGTCGGGGGGCGAGGGGCACTGAAGCTTTCTTT. This encodes CASSLGRGARGTEAFF.

CDR3 sequence: CASSFSRGTGELFF. CDR3 nucleotides: TGTGCCAGCAGCTTTTCACGGGGCACCGGGGAGCTGTTTTTT. The V gene is TRBV7-2, the J gene TRBJ2-2; TRBD2 might be the D (5 bases). The germline V gene encodes CDR1 SGHTA and CDR2 FQGNSA. Trimming took 3 bases from V and 4 from J, leaving 9 bases between them. The CDR3 has 14 amino acids.

The CDR3 bases are TGTGCCAGCAGCCACCGGACAGGGGGTTCCTACGAGCAGTACTTC. Translated, it gives CASSHRTGGSYEQYF. The chain recombines TRBV7-2 with TRBJ2-7; 10 bases agree with TRBD1. With 5 bases clipped from V and 1 base from J, the junction kept 5 bases outside the gene matches. Germline assignment: CDR1 SGHTA and CDR2 FQGNSA. The CDR3 is 15 residues long.

This clone occurred once. The rearrangement uses TRBV11-2 and TRBJ1-2; 7 positions agree with TRBD1. Trimming took 5 bases from V and 13 from J; bases not matched to a gene: 7. Germline V gene sequence: CDR1 SGHAT, CDR2 FQNNGV. The CDR3 totals 11 residues. The CDR3: CASSPRTGSTF. The CDR3 DNA reads as TGTGCCAGCAGCCCCCGGACAGGCAGCACCTTC.

Remarks on this clone: This sample also contains other DNA sequences that code for the same CDR3. The CDR3, as DNA: TGTGCCAGCTCACCGGGCCACCAAGAGACCCAGTACTTC. It translates to CASSPGHQETQYF. The chain uses TRBV18 and TRBJ2-5; D unresolved. The germline V gene has CDR1 KGHSH and CDR2 LQKENI. The length of the CDR3 is 13 residues. Trimming took off 3 bases at V and 0 bases at J, with 5 bases between the two ends.

This clone was recorded a few times. The J gene is TRBJ2-2, the V gene TRBV7-9; D gene uncertain. The germline V and J ends were trimmed by 5 bases and 7 bases, with 5 bases remaining between them. Germline CDR1 and CDR2: SEHNR and FQNEAQ (reference sequence). The CDR3 contains 11 residues. The CDR3 protein is CASSAGGELFF. CDR3 nucleotide sequence: TGTGCCAGCAGCGCAGGCGGGGAGCTGTTTTTT.

This clone has just a few counts. This rearrangement joins TRBV28 to TRBJ1-4; 8 bases fit TRBD1. The CDR3 consists of 15 residues. The germline gives CDR1 MDHEN, CDR2 SYDVKM. V was pared by 8 bases and J by 4 bases, with 9 bases of the junction left unmatched. The CDR3 sequence: CASGSQGAGNEKLFF. In DNA form, the CDR3 reads TGTGCCAGCGGGTCCCAGGGGGCCGGTAATGAAAAACTGTTTTTT.

The chain carries TRBV6-1 and TRBJ2-5, with TRBD2 as a possible D gene (6 bases). The CDR3 totals 14 residues. Germline assignment: CDR1 MNHNS and CDR2 SASEGT. Trimming removed 6 bases at V and 2 bases at J, with 13 bases between. Here the CDR3 reads CASSEGLLQETQYF. The CDR3, as DNA: TGTGCCAGCAGCGAGGGACTTCTTCAAGAGACCCAGTACTTC.

A few counts support this clone. The CDR3 nucleotides read TGCAGCGCTCTACCGGGACAGGGCTACAATGAGCAGTTCTTC. Protein: CSALPGQGYNEQFF. V usage is TRBV29-1 and J usage is TRBJ2-1; 9 bases fit TRBD1. Unmatched junction bases numbered 7, after V lost 7 bases and J lost 3 bases. The CDR3 consists of 14 residues. The V gene's germline CDR1 is SQVTM and CDR2 ANQGSEA.

This clone has a handful of counts. This chain joins TRBV15 and TRBJ2-3, with TRBD2 identical over 8 bases. The CDR3 runs to 14 residues. V gave up 3 bases and J gave up 5 bases; unmatched junction bases: 4. Per germline, CDR1 LNHNV and CDR2 YYDKDF (reference sequence). CDR3 protein: CATSRTSERDTQYF. CDR3 coding DNA: TGTGCCACCAGCAGGACTAGCGAGAGAGATACGCAGTATTTT.

This clone occurred a few times. The chain uses TRBV6-5 and TRBJ1-2, with unresolved D. The CDR3 contains 13 residues. Germline CDR1 and CDR2: MNHEY and SVGAGI. V lost 5 bases to trimming and J lost 5 bases, with 12 bases between them. CDR3 residues: CASSAHRPYGYTF. For the CDR3, the DNA is TGTGCCAGCAGTGCCCACCGTCCATATGGCTACACCTTC.

J is TRBJ2-3 and V is TRBV11-2; tentative D call: TRBD2 (6 bases). Trimming took 3 bases from V and 2 from J, leaving 9 bases between them. The CDR3 covers 14 residues. Germline loops: CDR1 SGHAT, CDR2 FQNNGV. The CDR3 DNA reads as TGTGCCAGCAGCTTGGACTACAACACAGATACGCAGTATTTT. Its protein product is CASSLDYNTDTQYF.

The sample holds a few counts of this clone. The chain joins TRBV4-3 to TRBJ2-1, with D possibly matching TRBD2 (6 bases). The germline CDR1 and CDR2 sequences are LGHNA and YSLEER. This CDR3 has 20 amino acids. Trimming cost V 0 bases and J 0 bases, with 21 bases left between them. The CDR3 reads CASSQDWAITSRSSYNEQFF. The CDR3 bases are TGCGCCAGCAGCCAAGATTGGGCAATCACTAGCCGTAGCTCCTACAATGAGCAGTTCTTC.

This clone was detected a few times. The chain recombines TRBV4-2 with TRBJ2-5; D gene ambiguous. CDR1 LGHNA and CDR2 YNFKEQ come from the germline V gene. V was cut by 7 bases and J by 2 bases, with 11 bases left in between. The CDR3 runs to 13 residues. CDR3 loop: CASNAGSQETQYF. CDR3 bases: TGTGCCAGCAACGCCGGGTCGCAAGAGACCCAGTACTTC.